These T cell receptor beta chains were read from a single sample in a study of blood T cell repertoires in COVID-19. Produced via immunoSEQ multiplex PCR; TCRdb's table is partial and in-frame only. This sample yields 130,000 or so clones, of which 88% are seen a single time; about 1.5% belongs to the top ten. The source material was peripheral blood. These receptors were obtained from a human donor in a cohort sampled during active COVID-19. Both conserved end residues are part of each CDR3.

j_gene | v_gene | CDR3aa
TRBJ1-2 | TRBV5-1 | CASSRTGDYGYTF
TRBJ2-7 | TRBV2 | CAAGLNLYEQYF
TRBJ2-6 | TRBV4-1 | CASSQGHTTSGANVLTF
TRBJ2-7 | TRBV6-8 | CARISGRAPEQYF
TRBJ2-1 | TRBV3-1/TRBV3-2 | CASSLAFGQYNEQFF
TRBJ2-5 | TRBV7-2 | CASSLGYRQFGETQYF
TRBJ2-1 | TRBV12-3/TRBV12-4 | CASSTGLPNEQFF
TRBJ1-1 | TRBV6-5 | CASSYGGAEAFF
TRBJ1-1 | TRBV4-1 | CASTENAGVMNTEAFF
TRBJ1-1 | TRBV5-1 | CASSLGGQGNTEAFF
TRBJ2-1 | TRBV10-3 | CAISESRTGAYNEQFF
TRBJ2-5 | TRBV19 | CASRWGGGQETQYF
TRBJ1-2 | TRBV5-1 | CASSSGTLNYGYTF
TRBJ1-2 | TRBV10-3 | CAISGDSYGYTF
TRBJ2-1 | TRBV7-2 | CASSPGQGEYNEQFF
TRBJ2-4 | TRBV7-9 | CASSFVGSTSERSKNIQYF
TRBJ1-2 | TRBV29-1 | CSVRQAYGYTF
TRBJ1-2 | TRBV30 | CAWSFSGLFGGYTF
TRBJ2-3 | TRBV24-1 | CATSSGKSTDTQYF
TRBJ2-6 | TRBV19 | CASLELSGANVLTF
TRBJ2-5 | TRBV5-4 | CASSLWDRGQETQYF
TRBJ2-1 | TRBV6-1 | CASSEGSGGQDEQFF
TRBJ2-7 | TRBV5-6 | CASSGGLAGLFEQYF
TRBJ2-3 | TRBV30 | CAWRVRGTDTQYF
TRBJ1-1 | TRBV5-1 | CASSGGTGGYAEAFF
TRBJ2-7 | TRBV6-6 | CASTGGDYEQYF
TRBJ2-1 | TRBV11-3 | CASSFTSGGSNEQFF
TRBJ1-3 | TRBV7-8 | CASSLGPGGAGNTIYF
TRBJ2-3 | TRBV2 | CASRKGLAGGEDTQYF
TRBJ2-7 | TRBV5-1 | CASSLGSSADYEQYF
TRBJ1-5 | TRBV12-3/TRBV12-4 | CASTLSGNQPQHF
TRBJ1-5 | TRBV12-3/TRBV12-4 | CASRKTGNQPQHF
TRBJ2-2 | TRBV6-6 | CASRSGELFF
TRBJ2-2 | TRBV11-2 | CASSLETTSGRSGELFF
TRBJ2-7 | TRBV5-1 | CASSSGLAAAYEQYF
TRBJ1-5 | TRBV19 | CASSGVFYSNQPQHF
TRBJ2-1 | TRBV5-1 | CASSLAGGNSYNEQFF
TRBJ1-2 | TRBV10-3 | CATTPGQGNYGYTF
TRBJ2-1 | TRBV11-2 | CASSASGTNPYNEQFF
TRBJ2-2 | TRBV6-2/TRBV6-3 | CASSSSDRVRNTGELFF
TRBJ2-7 | TRBV5-5 | CASSSLGGGLNPFEQYF